Presented here are 10 T cell receptor beta chains from one specimen sequenced in a study of beta chain features in type 1 diabetes. Expressed TCRB transcripts were sequenced because the entire RNA isolate underwent reverse transcription. Data came from immunoSEQ multiplex PCR; TCRdb stores just in-frame clones and leaves some out. The sample holds fewer than 200,000 clones, over 7.5% seen once. Sequencing was carried out using central memory CD4+ T cells from blood. These receptors all come from a man in his late teens or twenties in good health.

This chain links TRBV19 with TRBJ2-3; D may be TRBD2 (6 bases). V was clipped by 4 bases and J by 0 bases, with 8 bases between them. This CDR3 has 14 residues. Germline V gene sequence: CDR1 LNHDA, CDR2 SQIVND (reference sequence). The CDR3 DNA is TGTGCCAGTAGTAGCGGGACTAGCACAGATACGCAGTATTTT. Amino acids: CASSSGTSTDTQYF.

This clone was counted only a few times. The genes are TRBV29-1 and TRBJ1-1; a possible D gene is TRBD1 (5 bases). Germline V lookup: CDR1 SQVTM, CDR2 ANQGSEA. V was shortened by 6 bases and J by 5 bases, with 16 bases between the two germline ends. The CDR3 extends over 13 amino acids. The DNA for the CDR3 is TGCAGCGTCGCGGGCCCGGGGGGGACTGAAGCTTTCTTT. It specifies CSVAGPGGTEAFF.

This clone has a handful of counts. V and J are TRBV7-2 and TRBJ1-2; 7 nucleotides align to TRBD1. The CDR3 covers 16 residues. Germline values: CDR1 SGHTA, CDR2 FQGNSA. Losses at the gene ends were 5 bases for V and 4 bases for J; bases not matched to a gene: 13. This CDR3 is CASSSRDSVMIYGYTF. The CDR3 bases are TGTGCCAGCAGCAGCCGGGACAGCGTTATGATCTATGGCTACACCTTC.

This clone was picked up a small number of times. V gene TRBV21-1 combines with J gene TRBJ1-1; the D segment call TRBD1 is taken from the table without a DNA check. TRBV21-1 is a recognized pseudogene. The CDR3 is 16 residues long. The CDR3 here is CASSKGDRGVNTEAFF. CDR3 DNA: TGTGCCAGCAGCAAAGGAGACAGGGGCGTGAACACTGAAGCTTTCTTT.

This clone was picked up a small number of times. The chain joins TRBV9 to TRBJ2-3; unclear D gene. CDR3 length: 13 amino acids. From germline, CDR1 is SGDLS and CDR2 YYNGEE. V was clipped by 4 bases and J by 2 bases, with 8 bases between them. CDR3 sequence: CASSPFITDTQYF. As DNA, the CDR3 is TGTGCCAGCAGCCCGTTTATCACAGATACGCAGTATTTT.

There are a few counts of this clone. V and J are TRBV10-3 and TRBJ1-4, with a possible D match to TRBD1 (5 bases). The CDR3 contains 12 residues. Trimming stripped 4 bases from V and 7 bases from J, with 7 bases between. CDR1 ENHRY and CDR2 SYGVKD come from the germline V gene. CDR3 in DNA: TGTGCCATCAGTGTTCAGGGTGAAAAACTGTTTTTT. Amino acid sequence: CAISVQGEKLFF.

This clone was seen only a few times. The rearrangement links TRBV2 to TRBJ2-5, with D possibly TRBD1 on 6 matching bases. Germline values: CDR1 SNHLY, CDR2 FYNNEI. This CDR3 is built from 14 residues. V lost 6 bases and J lost 8, with 19 bases in between. The DNA for the CDR3 is TGTGCCAGCAGCCCAAGAGGGGGACGCGGTACCCAGTACTTC. It is translated as CASSPRGGRGTQYF.

This clone turned up a few times. V usage is TRBV2 and J usage is TRBJ2-5; 8 nucleotides line up with TRBD1. V lost 10 bases, J lost 4 bases, and 8 bases stayed unmatched. This CDR3 is built from 13 residues. Germline values: CDR1 SNHLY, CDR2 FYNNEI. The CDR3 spells CATMRTGSETQYF. CDR3 nucleotide sequence: TGTGCCACTATGCGGACAGGGTCAGAGACCCAGTACTTC.

This clone occurred a few times. The chain has TRBV28 and TRBJ2-5, with D possibly being TRBD2 (6 bases). Trimming cost V 3 bases and J 2 bases, with 25 bases left between them. The CDR3 spans 19 residues. The germline V gene has CDR1 MDHEN and CDR2 SYDVKM. As DNA, the CDR3 is TGTGCCAGCAGTTTTTCCCGACCCTTATGGAGGGTTGGGCAAGAGACCCAGTACTTC. The encoded protein is CASSFSRPLWRVGQETQYF.

The V gene is TRBV7-2, the J gene TRBJ2-3; a possible D gene is TRBD2 (6 bases). In germline, CDR1 is SGHTA, CDR2 FQGNSA. V lost 6 bases and J lost 0, with 10 bases in between. This CDR3 is built from 14 residues. Here the CDR3 reads CASSDTSSTDTQYF. CDR3 bases: TGTGCCAGCAGTGACACTAGCAGCACAGATACGCAGTATTTT.